This entry is about one T cell receptor (beta chain). At the DNA level, this CDR3 is encoded by other sequences in the same sample as well. The data are from a study of neoadjuvant anti-PD-1 for oral cavity cancer. Profiled with immunoSEQ multiplex PCR; TCRdb holds only in-frame clones, not every one. The data contain about 42,000 clones, 77% of them singletons. Described time point: after neoadjuvant nivolumab, at surgical resection. PBMCs were not maintained or expanded in culture before analysis. This CDR3 contains 11 residues. Germline CDR1 SQVTM, CDR2 ANQGSEA. Trimming took 4 bases from V and 6 from J, leaving 6 bases between them.

The receptor was derived from a person between 40 and 80 years old with oral cavity squamous cell carcinoma. The chain couples TRBV29-1 to TRBJ2-2, with D unresolved. Source: PBMCs, taken after nivolumab (anti-PD-1) treatment. The DNA for the CDR3 is TGCAGCGTTGCTGGCGCCGGGGAGCTGTTTTTT. It is translated as CSVAGAGELFF.